Many counts were recorded for the clone carrying this T cell receptor beta chain. RNA transcripts yielded amplified TCR beta CDR3 regions. During a first-round RT-PCR of the TCR CDR3, the HTBI primer set was used. TCRdb reprocessed the multiplex PCR reads via MiXCR and lists one record per CDR3 protein. Among approximately 400,000 distinct CDR3 sequences listed, more than 15% were seen once. Deletions cut 6 bases from V and 5 bases from J, with 11 bases between. The CDR3 contains 13 residues. The data were taken from a study of T cells in Graves' hyperthyroidism and ophthalmopathy. The chain is built from TRBV12-3 or TRBV12-4 and TRBJ1-5, with unresolved D. Sequencing input: blood. The sequence came from a woman in her late teens or twenties with Graves' hyperthyroidism. In DNA, the CDR3 is TGTGCCAGCAGCCCGAGGAGAGATCAGCCCCAGCATTTT. Translated: CASSPRRDQPQHF.